The 22 T cell receptor beta chains reported below all come from one sample, sequenced in a study of OX40 agonist ivuxolimab in advanced cancers. TCRdb's copy holds only in-frame clones and misses some; the assay was immunoSEQ multiplex PCR. The sample records about 51,000 clones, about four fifths being singletons. Sequenced material: CD4+ or CD8+ T cells sorted from blood, taken in a trial of the OX40 agonist ivuxolimab. These receptors all stem from an adult with an advanced solid tumor such as melanoma, head and neck, liver or kidney cancer.

This sequence joins TRBV28 and TRBJ1-4; D is unclear. The CDR3 has 16 residues. The V end was cut by 6 bases, the J end by 0 bases, with 14 bases between. In germline, CDR1 is MDHEN, CDR2 SYDVKM. This CDR3 reads CASSRPGLPTNEKLFF. In DNA form, the CDR3 reads TGTGCCAGCAGCCGCCCCGGGCTCCCAACTAATGAAAAACTGTTTTTT.

As to this clone: The junction departs from the called germline gene at one end, perhaps through a read error. This chain links TRBV7-2 with TRBJ1-4; 9 bases map to TRBD1. This CDR3 region has 15 residues. Germline V lookup: CDR1 SGHTA, CDR2 FQGNSA. CDR3 coding DNA: TGTGCCAGCAGCTTGGGACAGGGTTATCCCGGGGAATACACTTTT. Amino acids: CASSLGQGYPGEYTF.

The genes are TRBV27 and TRBJ2-1; 9 nucleotides match TRBD2. CDR1 and CDR2 from the germline V gene are MNHEY and SMNVEV (reference sequence). The V and J ends lost 6 bases and 6 bases, in that order; junction bases with no gene match: 6. The CDR3 covers 14 residues. The CDR3, as DNA: TGTGCCAGCAGAGCGGGGGGCCGTTTCAATGAGCAGTTCTTC. It specifies CASRAGGRFNEQFF.

The V call is TRBV7-3, the J call TRBJ2-5, with a weak D call TRBD1 (6 bases). Germline-derived CDR1 and CDR2 are SGHTA and FQGTGA. CDR3 size: 13 residues. Trimming took off 5 bases at V and 3 bases at J, with 10 bases between the two ends. The CDR3 DNA sequence: TGTGCCAGCAGCCGAGGGGGAGAAGAGACCCAGTACTTC. This gives the protein CASSRGGEETQYF.

V gene TRBV7-9 combines with J gene TRBJ1-1, with 7 positions matching TRBD1. CDR1 and CDR2 from the germline V gene are SEHNR and FQNEAQ (reference sequence). CDR3 length: 13 residues. The V and J ends lost 2 bases and 6 bases, in that order; junction bases with no gene match: 3. The CDR3 here is CASSLSGGAEAFF. DNA of the CDR3: TGTGCCAGCAGCTTATCAGGGGGGGCTGAAGCTTTCTTT. Looking up the rest from reference TRBV7-9 and TRBJ1-1 gives the full variable domain: DTGVSQNPRHKITKRGQNVTFRCDPISEHNRLYWYRQTLGQGPEFLTYFQNEAQLEKSRLLSDRFSAERPKGSFSTLEIQRTEQGDSAMYLCASSLSGGAEAFFGQGTRLTVV.

V usage is TRBV5-6 and J usage is TRBJ1-6; unclear D gene. The CDR3 covers 14 residues. V dropped 2 bases and J dropped 6 bases, with 9 bases sitting between them. Looked up from germline, CDR1 is SGHDT and CDR2 is YYEEEE. CDR3 region: CASSFLGSNSPLHF. Here the CDR3 DNA reads TGTGCCAGCAGCTTTTTAGGGTCTAATTCACCCCTCCACTTT.

The chain employs TRBV6-5 and TRBJ2-3, with D perhaps TRBD2 (6 bases). The CDR3 length is 15 residues. The germline V gene encodes CDR1 MNHEY and CDR2 SVGAGI. V was clipped by 7 bases and J by 2 bases, with 16 bases between them. This CDR3 is CASMWRGVLTDTQYF. CDR3 sequence (DNA): TGTGCCAGCATGTGGCGCGGGGTACTCACAGATACGCAGTATTTT.

The chain has TRBV18 and TRBJ1-4, with TRBD1 matching 7 bases. Germline loops: CDR1 KGHSH, CDR2 LQKENI. V was clipped by 6 bases and J by 3 bases; unmatched bases: 10. CDR3 length equals 16 residues. The CDR3 reads CASSPGSTGSNEKLFF. For the CDR3, the DNA is TGTGCCAGCTCCCCGGGGTCGACAGGGTCTAATGAAAAACTGTTTTTT.

This sequence joins TRBV6-5 and TRBJ1-1, with D possibly being TRBD1 (5 bases). Trimming removed 6 bases at V and 0 bases at J, with 11 bases between. The germline V gene has CDR1 MNHEY and CDR2 SVGAGI. CDR3 length: 14 residues. CDR3 residues: CASRPSGLNTEAFF. CDR3 DNA: TGTGCCAGCAGACCTTCAGGGTTGAACACTGAAGCTTTCTTT.

The chain links TRBV5-8 to TRBJ2-1; 10 nucleotides align to TRBD1. The J segment lost 3 bases and the V segment lost 1 base, leaving 7 bases of the junction unmatched. CDR1 SGHTS and CDR2 YDEGEE come from the germline V gene. The CDR3 runs to 17 residues. CDR3 region: CASSLNRQGAIYNEQFF. DNA of the CDR3: TGTGCCAGCAGCTTGAACCGACAGGGGGCGATCTACAATGAGCAGTTCTTC.

The chain is built from TRBV5-5 and TRBJ2-1; 7 bases agree with TRBD1. The CDR3 sequence is 14 residues long. V lost 0 bases, J lost 9 bases, and 6 bases stayed unmatched. Germline-derived CDR1 and CDR2 are SGHKS and YYEKEE (reference sequence). The CDR3 region is CASSLGRGGLEQFF. CDR3 in DNA: TGTGCCAGCAGCTTGGGGCGAGGGGGCCTTGAGCAGTTCTTC.

The CDR3 nucleotides read TGTGCCAGCAGCTTGGGGGTGTATTATGGCTACACCTTC. Protein sequence: CASSLGVYYGYTF. The V call is TRBV7-6, the J call TRBJ1-2; the D gene is possibly TRBD1 (5 bases). Trimming took 3 bases from V and 5 from J, leaving 10 bases between them. The germline V gene has CDR1 SGHVS and CDR2 FNYEAQ. CDR3 length equals 13 residues.

The sample holds a few counts of this clone. This chain joins TRBV2 and TRBJ2-3; 14 nucleotides line up with TRBD2. V was pared by 7 bases and J by 5 bases, with 5 bases of the junction left unmatched. This CDR3 is 15 amino acids long. Germline V lookup: CDR1 SNHLY, CDR2 FYNNEI. This CDR3 is CASTRTSGGRDTQYF. CDR3 DNA sequence: TGTGCCAGCACAAGGACTAGCGGGGGGCGAGATACGCAGTATTTT.

This chain joins TRBV7-2 and TRBJ1-4; D remains unclear. Trimming removed 2 bases at V and 3 bases at J, with 10 bases between. This CDR3 spans 15 amino acids. Per the germline V gene, CDR1 is SGHTA and CDR2 is FQGNSA. The DNA of the CDR3 is TGTGCCAGCAGCTTACGGAAGGAAGCTAATGAAAAACTGTTTTTT. It encodes CASSLRKEANEKLFF.

This chain uses TRBV5-1 with TRBJ1-1; TRBD1 is a possible D gene (5 bases). CDR3 length: 15 residues. The V gene's germline CDR1 is SGHRS and CDR2 YFSETQ. With 3 bases removed from V and 1 base from J, the gap between germline ends came to 13 bases. CDR3 sequence: CASSSLGDGNTEAFF. The CDR3 DNA reads TGCGCCAGCAGCTCGCTTGGGGACGGGAACACTGAAGCTTTCTTT. The full variable domain, completed using reference TRBV5-1 and TRBJ1-1, is KAGVTQTPRYLIKTRGQQVTLSCSPISGHRSVSWYQQTPGQGLQFLFEYFSETQRNKGNFPGRFSGRQFSNSRSEMNVSTLELGDSALYLCASSSLGDGNTEAFFGQGTRLTVV.

This chain links TRBV7-8 with TRBJ2-1; D possibly corresponds to TRBD2 (6 bases). The CDR3 loop spans 16 amino acids. Germline assignment: CDR1 SGHVS and CDR2 FQNEAQ. V was cut by 3 bases and J by 0 bases, with 12 bases left in between. The CDR3 here is CASSLIAGSSYNEQFF. CDR3 nucleotide sequence: TGTGCCAGCAGCTTGATTGCGGGGAGCTCCTACAATGAGCAGTTCTTC.

The chain has TRBV27 and TRBJ2-3, with TRBD1 as a possible D gene (5 bases). Germline V gene data show CDR1 as MNHEY and CDR2 as SMNVEV (reference sequence). This CDR3 contains 14 residues. The V and J ends lost 3 bases and 5 bases respectively, with 12 bases between them. CDR3 region: CASSFWGGQDTQYF. The CDR3 DNA is TGTGCCAGCAGTTTTTGGGGTGGACAAGATACGCAGTATTTT.

The CDR3 protein is CASSLRPSGGAEETQYF. The CDR3 bases are TGTGCCAGCAGCTTGAGGCCTAGCGGGGGGGCCGAGGAGACCCAGTACTTC. The chain recombines TRBV5-4 with TRBJ2-5, with 12 nucleotides matching TRBD2. From germline, CDR1 is SGHNT and CDR2 YYREEE (reference sequence). With V trimmed by 1 base and J by 5 bases, 9 bases remained unmatched. This CDR3 comprises 17 residues.

The gene calls are TRBV11-2 and TRBJ2-1; 9 bases are a match to TRBD2. J was trimmed by 7 bases and V by 1 base; bases with no gene match: 5. The CDR3 is 15 residues long. CDR1 is SGHAT and CDR2 is FQNNGV in the germline V gene. The CDR3 DNA sequence: TGTGCCAGCAGCTTAGTAGCGGGGGACCCGAATGAGCAGTTCTTC. This codes for CASSLVAGDPNEQFF.

This chain connects TRBV13 to TRBJ1-2; no clear D. The CDR3 has 10 residues. Trimming cost V 4 bases and J 7 bases, with 4 bases left between them. CDR1 is PRHDT, CDR2 FYEKMQ, per germline (reference sequence). Here the CDR3 DNA reads TGTGCCAGCAGCTACGGTGGCTACACCTTC. As protein: CASSYGGYTF.

The rearrangement joins TRBV7-8 to TRBJ1-1, with D possibly TRBD1 on 5 matching bases. The length of the CDR3 is 14 residues. Trimming cost V 3 bases and J 5 bases, with 13 bases left between them. CDR1 is SGHVS and CDR2 is FQNEAQ in the germline V gene. The CDR3 DNA follows: TGTGCCAGCAGCTTGGGGGGAATGGGGACTGAAGCTTTCTTT. This sequence encodes CASSLGGMGTEAFF.

The chain recombines TRBV5-6 with TRBJ2-5, with 13 positions matching TRBD2. This CDR3 spans 15 amino acids. CDR1 and CDR2 from the germline V gene are SGHDT and YYEEEE. The ends lost 4 bases at V and 1 base at J; junction bases unmatched: 1. CDR3 nucleotides: TGTGCCAGCAGCAGACTAGCGGGGGGCCAAGAGACCCAGTACTTC. Its protein is CASSRLAGGQETQYF.